Reported below is one T cell receptor beta chain. This specimen belongs to a study of blood T cell repertoires in COVID-19. Turning to the study itself: COVID-19 samples collected from the United States, Italy and Spain covered acute and convalescent phases.

Original methodology: Researchers report that nucleated cell counts were estimated from reference gene primer amplification. Only in-frame clones appear in the TCRdb table, and some are missing; sequencing was by immunoSEQ multiplex PCR. V and J calls and clone size are copied from that table; D and trimming were computed from the DNA. The sample records around 140,000 clones, around 87% being singletons. With 0 bases clipped from V and 4 bases from J, the junction kept 1 base outside the gene matches. The CDR3 covers 16 residues. Germline loops: CDR1 LGHNA, CDR2 YSLEER. The TCR comes from a woman aged 45-65 years with active or convalescent COVID-19. Sequenced material: peripheral blood. The chain combines TRBV4-3 with TRBJ2-1; the match to TRBD2 covers 12 bases. The CDR3 spells CASSQELAGGYNEQFF. CDR3 nucleotide sequence: TGCGCCAGCAGCCAAGAACTAGCGGGGGGTTACAATGAGCAGTTCTTC.